These 11 T cell receptor beta chains originate from one sample sequenced in a study of tumor and adjacent non-tumor tissue in lung cancer. TCRbeta libraries were built with three rounds of nested PCR, modified from ARM-PCR. One entry per CDR3 protein results from TCRdb running MiXCR on the multiplex PCR reads. The table shows fewer than 120,000 distinct CDR3 sequences, with approximately 84% occurring only once. No cell sorting was done before RNA was extracted from the tissue. Sequencing was carried out using lung tumor tissue. These receptors all come from an older man with non-small cell lung cancer.

The table lists this clonotype with a count of one. This chain joins TRBV4-3 and TRBJ2-2; 8 bases line up with TRBD1. The CDR3 spans 14 residues. Germline V CDR1 and CDR2: LGHNA, YSLEER. V was pared by 3 bases and J by 9 bases, with 6 bases of the junction left unmatched. The CDR3 spells CASSHRGLFRELFF. The CDR3 bases are TGCGCCAGCAGCCACAGGGGGCTGTTCAGGGAGCTGTTTTTT.

This clonotype showed up just a few times. A much bigger clone sits one base away, suggesting this may be a read error. V is TRBV7-9 and J is TRBJ2-1, with a weak D call TRBD2 (6 bases). The CDR3 loop spans 14 amino acids. V dropped 0 bases and J dropped 5 bases, with 8 bases sitting between them. Per germline, CDR1 SEHNR and CDR2 FQNEAQ (reference sequence). In DNA, the CDR3 is TGTGCCAGCAGCTTAGCAGGGAGGCACAATGAGCAGTTCTTC. This encodes CASSLAGRHNEQFF. The whole variable domain, remainder taken from reference TRBV7-9 and TRBJ2-1, is DTGVSQNPRHKITKRGQNVTFRCDPISEHNRLYWYRQTLGQGPEFLTYFQNEAQLEKSRLLSDRFSAERPKGSFSTLEIQRTEQGDSAMYLCASSLAGRHNEQFFGPGTRLTVL.

About this clonotype: At one end, the junction sequence differs from germline, possibly due to a read error. Written as DNA, the CDR3 is TGCAGCGTTGGCGGACTAGGGGGGGCCTATGAGCAGTACTTC. Protein sequence: CSVGGLGGAYEQYF. The rearrangement uses TRBV29-1 and TRBJ2-7, with TRBD2 as a possible D gene (7 bases). CDR1 is SQVTM and CDR2 is ANQGSEA in the germline V gene. The CDR3 length is 14 residues.

Regarding this clonotype: The junction departs from germline at one end; a sequencing error may be responsible. The chain recombines TRBV11-2 with TRBJ2-3; D assignment may be TRBD1 or TRBD2 (5 bases each). The CDR3 is 15 amino acids. Germline-derived CDR1 and CDR2 are SGHAT and FQNNGV. This CDR3 is CVSSLLGTGTDAQYF. The CDR3 DNA sequence: TGTGTCAGCAGCTTATTGGGGACGGGCACAGATGCGCAGTATTTT.

The chain is built from TRBV28 and TRBJ2-1, with TRBD2 matching over 7 bases. The CDR3 is 14 residues long. Germline assignment: CDR1 MDHEN and CDR2 SYDVKM. With V trimmed by 8 bases and J by 0 bases, 4 bases remained unmatched. CDR3 protein: CASSGGYSYNEQFF. The DNA of the CDR3 is TGTGCCAGCTCCGGGGGGTACTCCTACAATGAGCAGTTCTTC.

Concerning this clonotype: One end of the junction varies from germline; a read error may be responsible. The gene calls are TRBV4-2 and TRBJ2-5; weak D call: TRBD2 (6 bases). Germline CDR1 LGHNA, CDR2 YNFKEQ. This CDR3 spans 13 amino acids. CDR3 nucleotide sequence: TGTGCCAGCGGTGTGCGATGGGGGGAGACCCAATACTTC. Translated, it gives CASGVRWGETQYF.

The rearrangement uses TRBV20-1 and TRBJ1-1; D remains ambiguous. Germline CDR1 is DFQATT and CDR2 is SNEGSKA (reference sequence). The CDR3 length is 14 residues. V was clipped by 4 bases and J by 4 bases, with 16 bases between them. The CDR3 DNA follows: TGCAGTGCTACCCGTGAACTGGTAAGCACTGAAGCTTTCTTT. Translated, it gives CSATRELVSTEAFF.

V and J are TRBV20-1 and TRBJ2-1; TRBD2 agrees at 8 bases. Germline values: CDR1 DFQATT, CDR2 SNEGSKA (reference sequence). Losses at the gene ends were 6 bases for V and 3 bases for J; bases not matched to a gene: 13. CDR3 length: 16 residues. In nucleotides, the CDR3 is TGCAGTGCCCAGAGGTTAGCGGGATCCGGCTACAATGAGCAGTTCTTC. It yields the protein CSAQRLAGSGYNEQFF.

Of note for this clonotype: Germline and junction disagree at one end, which may indicate a read error. This rearrangement joins TRBV6-5 to TRBJ2-5, with 8 bases identical to TRBD1. The CDR3 extends over 17 amino acids. In germline, CDR1 is MNHEY, CDR2 SVGAGI. The CDR3 is CASSSVWTGFPQETQYF. For the CDR3, the DNA is TGTGCTAGCAGTTCCGTCTGGACAGGGTTCCCACAAGAGACCCAGTACTTC.

This clonotype was seen only once. CDR3 loop: CAISQDQMGYNEQYF. The CDR3 DNA reads as TGCGCCATCAGTCAAGATCAGATGGGATACAACGAGCAGTACTTC. This rearrangement joins TRBV4-3 to TRBJ2-7; D not certain. The CDR3 is 15 residues long. Germline V gene lookup returns CDR1 LGHNA and CDR2 YSLEER. V was shortened by 10 bases and J by 5 bases, with 24 bases between the two germline ends.

J is TRBJ2-7 and V is TRBV29-1; either TRBD1 or TRBD2 may supply D (5 bases each). Germline CDR1 SQVTM, CDR2 ANQGSEA. The V end was cut by 6 bases, the J end by 10 bases, with 28 bases between. The CDR3 runs to 15 residues. The CDR3 region is CSVVRDPASVDKQYF. CDR3 in DNA: TGCAGCGTGGTCCGGGACCCAGCGTCGGTGGACAAACAGTACTTC.